The T cell receptor beta chain described here comes from a study of blood T cell repertoires in COVID-19. For the study at large: Samples of COVID-19 (acute and convalescent) were obtained from the United States, Italy and Spain. The cDNA or gDNA used as material had been derived from T cells, B-cell-depleted T cells, or PBMCs.

Per the authors' pipeline: The authors estimated nucleated cell counts from reference gene primer amplification. Profiled with immunoSEQ multiplex PCR; TCRdb holds only in-frame clones, not every one. The V and J calls and clone size were taken over from that table, and D and trimming were inferred from the DNA. The profile covers tens of thousands of clones, with 75% to 90% appearing a single time and about 4.7% taken by the ten largest. The receptor was isolated from a human donor in a cohort sampled during active COVID-19. The sequenced sample was peripheral blood.

CDR3 nucleotides: TGTGCCAGCAGCCCGCCGGGACTAGCGGGGGGGTACCAAGAGACCCAGTACTTC. It translates to CASSPPGLAGGYQETQYF. The chain is built from TRBV7-9 and TRBJ2-5, with TRBD2 matching over 16 bases. With 5 bases clipped from V and 0 bases from J, the junction kept 6 bases outside the gene matches. Per the germline V gene, CDR1 is SEHNR and CDR2 is FQNEAQ (reference sequence). The CDR3 spans 18 residues.